The 9 T cell receptor beta chains below come from one sample, sequenced in a study of T cell responses to AZD1222 COVID-19 vaccine. Generated by immunoSEQ multiplex PCR, the TCRdb table keeps only in-frame clones and is missing some. The sample has about 120,000 clones, about nine tenths seen once; the top ten hold around 2.6%. Sample: peripheral blood, taken 28 days after the second AZD1222 dose. The receptor set was obtained from an adult who received the AZD1222 COVID-19 vaccine.

The rearrangement links TRBV7-8 to TRBJ2-1; 8 bases are shared with TRBD1. Germline-derived CDR1 and CDR2 are SGHVS and FQNEAQ. Unmatched junction bases numbered 14, after V lost 5 bases and J lost 8 bases. The CDR3 loop spans 16 amino acids. The CDR3 spells CASSNIGQGNGDEQFF. In nucleotides, the CDR3 is TGTGCCAGCAGCAACATAGGACAGGGCAACGGGGATGAGCAGTTCTTC.

The chain couples TRBV5-4 to TRBJ1-2; D uncertain. The CDR3 has 16 residues. CDR1 is SGHNT and CDR2 is YYREEE in the germline V gene (reference sequence). V was clipped by 4 bases and J by 2 bases, with 18 bases between them. The CDR3 DNA sequence: TGTGCCAGCAGCCCGCCCCCAATACAAGGAAACTATGGCTACACCTTC. Translated, it gives CASSPPPIQGNYGYTF.

This clone ranks as medium-sized (0.01 to 0.1%). J is TRBJ1-2 and V is TRBV4-1; 10 nucleotides align to TRBD1. CDR1 MGHRA and CDR2 YSYEKL come from the germline V gene. This CDR3 has 15 amino acids. The ends lost 3 bases at V and 8 bases at J; junction bases unmatched: 9. The CDR3 loop is CASSHPGTGVIGYTF. The CDR3 DNA reads as TGCGCCAGCAGCCACCCCGGGACAGGGGTTATAGGCTACACCTTC.

V gene TRBV2 combines with J gene TRBJ1-2; D unclear. The CDR3 has 17 residues. Germline values: CDR1 SNHLY, CDR2 FYNNEI. The V end lost 0 bases, the J end lost 4 bases, and 18 bases lay between the germline ends. Here the CDR3 reads CASSEATNLLTFYGYTF. For the CDR3, the DNA is TGTGCCAGCAGTGAAGCTACTAACCTCCTTACTTTCTATGGCTACACCTTC. Variable domain in full (rest from reference TRBV2 and TRBJ1-2): EPEVTQTPSHQVTQMGQEVILRCVPISNHLYFYWYRQILGQKVEFLVSFYNNEISEKSEIFDDQFSVERPDGSNFTLKIRSTKLEDSAMYFCASSEATNLLTFYGYTFGSGTRLTVV.

The chain carries TRBV19 and TRBJ1-2, with D possibly TRBD1 on 6 matching bases. CDR3 length equals 17 residues. V lost 2 bases and J 6 bases, leaving 22 bases between the germline ends. From germline, CDR1 is LNHDA and CDR2 SQIVND (reference sequence). The CDR3 loop reads CASSITPPRSGGDGYTF. CDR3 bases: TGTGCCAGTAGTATAACGCCCCCTAGATCGGGGGGCGATGGCTACACCTTC.

The chain employs TRBV7-2 and TRBJ1-5, with D possibly TRBD1 on 6 matching bases. Trimming took 1 base from V and 1 from J, leaving 17 bases between them. Germline-derived CDR1 and CDR2 are SGHTA and FQGNSA. The CDR3 runs to 18 residues. The CDR3: CASSLEPRGAGSNQPQHF. CDR3 coding DNA: TGTGCCAGCAGCTTAGAGCCCCGGGGGGCAGGAAGCAATCAGCCCCAGCATTTT.

This clone appeared once. This chain links TRBV15 with TRBJ1-1; D may be TRBD1 (5 bases). V was pared by 1 base and J by 7 bases, with 16 bases between. The CDR3 is 15 residues long. The germline CDR1 and CDR2 sequences are LNHNV and YYDKDF (reference sequence). This CDR3 reads CATSRVKGRLGEAFF. The CDR3 DNA reads TGTGCCACCAGCAGAGTCAAGGGGCGTTTAGGTGAAGCTTTCTTT.

The chain couples TRBV7-9 to TRBJ2-4; D not certain. The CDR3 is 12 amino acids. Trimming took off 2 bases at V and 7 bases at J, with 6 bases between the two ends. In germline, CDR1 is SEHNR, CDR2 FQNEAQ (reference sequence). The CDR3 nucleotides read TGTGCCAGCAGCTTACAACAGAACATTCAGTACTTC. Amino acid sequence: CASSLQQNIQYF.

V usage is TRBV20-1 and J usage is TRBJ1-6; tentative D call: TRBD1 (5 bases). CDR1 and CDR2 from the germline V gene are DFQATT and SNEGSKA (reference sequence). V lost 3 bases and J 5 bases, leaving 26 bases between the germline ends. There are 19 residues in the CDR3. CDR3 bases: TGCAGTGCTAGTATTGGGTTGGGACTTGGGGGGAGGGATAATTCACCCCTCCACTTT. It codes for CSASIGLGLGGRDNSPLHF.